These T cell receptor beta chains were read from a single sample in a study of Ad26.COV2.S vaccination and SARS-CoV-2 variants. Produced via immunoSEQ multiplex PCR; TCRdb's table is partial and in-frame only. The sample has around 300,000 clones, 85% to 90% seen once. Sequenced material: peripheral blood, taken in a trial of Ad26.COV2.S vaccine versus placebo. The receptors originated from a person aged 18-60 years who received the Ad26.COV2.S COVID-19 vaccine or a placebo. Each CDR3 is given with its conserved first and last residue. Fields, in order: V gene, J gene, clone size, D gene, CDR3 protein, CDR3 DNA. A D gene is named only where the DNA matches it firmly. Size is stated for part of the rows, as once, few or many counts, or as a class when the clone is expanded.

V gene: TRBV5-1
J gene: TRBJ1-1
clone size: .
D gene: TRBD1
CDR3 protein: CASWGQGNTEAFF
CDR3 DNA: TGCGCCAGCTGGGGACAGGGTAACACTGAAGCTTTCTTT

V gene: TRBV4-2
J gene: TRBJ2-3
clone size: .
D gene: TRBD2
CDR3 protein: CASSQEGASGLTTDTQYF
CDR3 DNA: TGTGCCAGCAGCCAAGAAGGGGCTAGCGGGCTCACCACAGATACGCAGTATTTT

V gene: TRBV5-6
J gene: TRBJ1-6
clone size: .
D gene: .
CDR3 protein: CASSLERGNSPLHF
CDR3 DNA: TGTGCCAGCAGCTTGGAAAGGGGAAATTCACCCCTCCACTTT

V gene: TRBV2
J gene: TRBJ2-2
clone size: few
D gene: TRBD1
CDR3 protein: CASRKGTANTGELFF
CDR3 DNA: TGTGCCAGCAGGAAAGGGACAGCGAACACCGGGGAGCTGTTTTTT

V gene: TRBV6-6
J gene: TRBJ1-1
clone size: .
D gene: .
CDR3 protein: CASSYLWGMNTEAFF
CDR3 DNA: TGTGCCAGCAGTTACTTGTGGGGGATGAACACTGAAGCTTTCTTT

V gene: TRBV5-1
J gene: TRBJ1-1
clone size: .
D gene: TRBD1
CDR3 protein: CASSLYGAGGTEAFF
CDR3 DNA: TGCGCCAGCAGCTTGTATGGGGCAGGGGGCACTGAAGCTTTCTTT

V gene: TRBV28
J gene: TRBJ1-2
clone size: .
D gene: .
CDR3 protein: CASSLGLSLWGYTF
CDR3 DNA: TGTGCCAGCAGTTTAGGTTTGTCCCTATGGGGCTACACCTTC

V gene: TRBV2
J gene: TRBJ1-5
clone size: .
D gene: TRBD1
CDR3 protein: CASRTGENYQPQHF
CDR3 DNA: TGTGCCAGCAGGACAGGGGAAAACTATCAGCCCCAGCATTTT

V gene: TRBV7-9
J gene: TRBJ1-5
clone size: .
D gene: .
CDR3 protein: CASSLGGGPQHF
CDR3 DNA: TGTGCCAGCAGCTTAGGTGGAGGGCCCCAGCATTTT

V gene: TRBV4-1
J gene: TRBJ2-7
clone size: .
D gene: .
CDR3 protein: CASSEAEGTYEQYF
CDR3 DNA: TGCGCCAGCAGCGAAGCGGAGGGAACATACGAGCAGTACTTC

V gene: TRBV5-1
J gene: TRBJ2-5
clone size: .
D gene: .
CDR3 protein: CASSLDRPGQSQTQYF
CDR3 DNA: TGCGCCAGCAGCTTGGATAGACCCGGTCAATCCCAGACCCAGTACTTC

V gene: TRBV5-3
J gene: TRBJ2-1
clone size: .
D gene: .
CDR3 protein: CAPRWCLSNNEQFF
CDR3 DNA: TGTGCACCTCGGTGGTGCCTCAGCAACAATGAGCAGTTCTTC

V gene: TRBV24-1
J gene: TRBJ1-2
clone size: .
D gene: .
CDR3 protein: CATSDLGGMGYGYTF
CDR3 DNA: TGTGCCACCAGTGATTTAGGGGGGATGGGCTATGGCTACACCTTC

V gene: TRBV27
J gene: TRBJ2-6
clone size: .
D gene: .
CDR3 protein: CASSVVPKLWDSGANVLTF
CDR3 DNA: TGTGCCAGCAGTGTAGTACCAAAGCTCTGGGACTCTGGGGCCAACGTCCTGACTTTC

V gene: TRBV7-9
J gene: TRBJ1-1
clone size: .
D gene: .
CDR3 protein: CASGITNTEAFF
CDR3 DNA: TGTGCCAGCGGCATTACGAACACTGAAGCTTTCTTT

V gene: TRBV4-1
J gene: TRBJ1-6
clone size: many
D gene: TRBD1
CDR3 protein: CASSQVLTGDSPLHF
CDR3 DNA: TGCGCCAGCAGCCAAGTGTTGACAGGGGATTCACCCCTCCACTTT

V gene: TRBV7-9
J gene: TRBJ2-3
clone size: .
D gene: TRBD2
CDR3 protein: CASSPLAGKVGTQYF
CDR3 DNA: TGTGCCAGCAGCCCCCTAGCGGGAAAAGTCGGTACGCAGTATTTT

V gene: TRBV3-1/TRBV3-2
J gene: TRBJ1-2
clone size: .
D gene: .
CDR3 protein: CASSQGLVYGYTF
CDR3 DNA: TGTGCCAGCAGCCAAGGGTTAGTCTATGGCTACACCTTC

V gene: TRBV2
J gene: TRBJ2-5
clone size: .
D gene: TRBD2
CDR3 protein: CASSQGLAGSQETQYF
CDR3 DNA: TGTGCCAGCAGTCAAGGACTAGCGGGATCACAAGAGACCCAGTACTTC

V gene: TRBV5-4
J gene: TRBJ2-1
clone size: .
D gene: TRBD1
CDR3 protein: CASSLDRASYNEQFF
CDR3 DNA: TGTGCCAGCAGCTTAGACAGGGCTTCCTACAATGAGCAGTTCTTC

V gene: TRBV5-6
J gene: TRBJ2-5
clone size: .
D gene: TRBD2
CDR3 protein: CASSLTAGVGETQYF
CDR3 DNA: TGTGCCAGCAGCTTGACAGCGGGAGTGGGGGAGACCCAGTACTTC

V gene: TRBV27
J gene: TRBJ2-7
clone size: few
D gene: .
CDR3 protein: CASSLRASGREQYF
CDR3 DNA: TGTGCCAGCAGCTTAAGGGCCTCAGGGCGGGAGCAGTACTTC

V gene: TRBV19
J gene: TRBJ1-1
clone size: .
D gene: TRBD1
CDR3 protein: CASSPGQMNTEAFF
CDR3 DNA: TGTGCCAGTAGTCCGGGACAGATGAACACTGAAGCTTTCTTT

V gene: TRBV4-2
J gene: TRBJ2-7
clone size: once
D gene: TRBD2
CDR3 protein: CASSPGLAEDHEQYF
CDR3 DNA: TGTGCCAGCAGCCCGGGACTAGCGGAGGATCACGAGCAGTACTTC

V gene: TRBV9
J gene: TRBJ2-1
clone size: .
D gene: TRBD2
CDR3 protein: CASSPPGTSGGPEQFF
CDR3 DNA: TGTGCCAGCAGCCCCCCGGGGACTAGCGGGGGGCCGGAGCAGTTCTTC

V gene: TRBV7-2
J gene: TRBJ1-4
clone size: .
D gene: .
CDR3 protein: CASSLAGGTNEKLFF
CDR3 DNA: TGTGCCAGCAGCTTAGCCGGGGGCACTAATGAAAAACTGTTTTTT

V gene: TRBV24-1
J gene: TRBJ2-1
clone size: once
D gene: .
CDR3 protein: CATRGRLNEQFF
CDR3 DNA: TGTGCCACCAGAGGCCGACTCAATGAGCAGTTCTTC

V gene: TRBV11-2
J gene: TRBJ2-5
clone size: .
D gene: TRBD2
CDR3 protein: CASSLAPASGRPQETQYF
CDR3 DNA: TGTGCCAGCAGCTTAGCCCCGGCTAGCGGGAGGCCACAAGAGACCCAGTACTTC

V gene: TRBV15
J gene: TRBJ2-2
clone size: once
D gene: .
CDR3 protein: CATSSERTGELFF
CDR3 DNA: TGTGCCACCAGCAGCGAAAGGACCGGGGAGCTGTTTTTT

V gene: TRBV5-4
J gene: TRBJ1-6
clone size: .
D gene: .
CDR3 protein: CASSRMYSRRNSPLHF
CDR3 DNA: TGTGCCAGCAGCCGGATGTATTCCCGACGAAATTCACCCCTCCACTTT

V gene: TRBV10-3
J gene: TRBJ1-1
clone size: .
D gene: .
CDR3 protein: CAISALSTEAFF
CDR3 DNA: TGTGCCATCAGCGCCTTATCCACTGAAGCTTTCTTT

V gene: TRBV7-9
J gene: TRBJ1-5
clone size: .
D gene: TRBD1
CDR3 protein: CASSTGGNQPQHF
CDR3 DNA: TGTGCCAGCAGTACAGGGGGCAATCAGCCCCAGCATTTT

V gene: TRBV18
J gene: TRBJ2-3
clone size: .
D gene: TRBD2
CDR3 protein: CASSPPLTPSGLSTDTQYF
CDR3 DNA: TGTGCCAGCTCACCACCACTAACACCTAGCGGATTAAGCACAGATACGCAGTATTTT

V gene: TRBV14
J gene: TRBJ2-7
clone size: .
D gene: .
CDR3 protein: CASSHHISYEQYF
CDR3 DNA: TGTGCCAGCAGCCATCACATTTCCTACGAGCAGTACTTC

V gene: TRBV6-1
J gene: TRBJ1-4
clone size: .
D gene: TRBD1
CDR3 protein: CASSDSWGQGSLREKLFF
CDR3 DNA: TGTGCCAGCAGTGATTCCTGGGGACAGGGTTCTTTGAGGGAAAAACTGTTTTTT

V gene: TRBV28
J gene: TRBJ1-5
clone size: .
D gene: .
CDR3 protein: CASSLHQGIFNQPQHF
CDR3 DNA: TGTGCCAGCAGTCTCCACCAGGGCATCTTTAATCAGCCCCAGCATTTT

V gene: TRBV9
J gene: TRBJ2-2
clone size: .
D gene: .
CDR3 protein: CASSPQGGVTGELFF
CDR3 DNA: TGTGCCAGCAGCCCCCAGGGTGGGGTGACCGGGGAGCTGTTTTTT

V gene: TRBV3-1/TRBV3-2
J gene: TRBJ2-7
clone size: .
D gene: TRBD1
CDR3 protein: CASSPRQGISYEQYF
CDR3 DNA: TGTGCCAGCAGCCCCCGACAGGGCATCTCCTACGAGCAGTACTTC

V gene: TRBV3-1/TRBV3-2
J gene: TRBJ2-3
clone size: once
D gene: .
CDR3 protein: CASSQDWGSTDTQYF
CDR3 DNA: TGTGCCAGCAGCCAAGATTGGGGGAGTACAGATACGCAGTATTTT

V gene: TRBV5-1
J gene: TRBJ2-7
clone size: .
D gene: TRBD1
CDR3 protein: CASGGTGGSYEQYF
CDR3 DNA: TGCGCCAGCGGAGGGACAGGGGGTTCCTACGAGCAGTACTTC

V gene: TRBV19
J gene: TRBJ1-5
clone size: .
D gene: .
CDR3 protein: CASSMRTEVAQPQHF
CDR3 DNA: TGTGCCAGTAGTATGCGGACGGAGGTCGCTCAGCCCCAGCATTTT

V gene: TRBV30
J gene: TRBJ1-5
clone size: .
D gene: .
CDR3 protein: CAWSRGLSNQPQHF
CDR3 DNA: TGTGCCTGGTCGAGGGGTCTAAGCAATCAGCCCCAGCATTTT

V gene: TRBV2
J gene: TRBJ1-1
clone size: .
D gene: TRBD1
CDR3 protein: CASSDAATGGAQAFF
CDR3 DNA: TGTGCCAGCAGTGATGCGGCGACAGGGGGGGCGCAAGCTTTCTTT

V gene: TRBV11-2
J gene: TRBJ2-1
clone size: .
D gene: .
CDR3 protein: CASSLDLGYEQFF
CDR3 DNA: TGTGCCAGCAGCTTAGACCTCGGCTATGAGCAGTTCTTC

V gene: TRBV18
J gene: TRBJ1-2
clone size: few
D gene: .
CDR3 protein: CASSPEGRYGYTF
CDR3 DNA: TGTGCCAGCTCACCGGAAGGGCGGTATGGCTACACCTTC

V gene: TRBV18
J gene: TRBJ2-1
clone size: .
D gene: .
CDR3 protein: CASSPPARSGEQFF
CDR3 DNA: TGTGCCAGCTCACCGCCGGCTAGGAGCGGTGAGCAGTTCTTC